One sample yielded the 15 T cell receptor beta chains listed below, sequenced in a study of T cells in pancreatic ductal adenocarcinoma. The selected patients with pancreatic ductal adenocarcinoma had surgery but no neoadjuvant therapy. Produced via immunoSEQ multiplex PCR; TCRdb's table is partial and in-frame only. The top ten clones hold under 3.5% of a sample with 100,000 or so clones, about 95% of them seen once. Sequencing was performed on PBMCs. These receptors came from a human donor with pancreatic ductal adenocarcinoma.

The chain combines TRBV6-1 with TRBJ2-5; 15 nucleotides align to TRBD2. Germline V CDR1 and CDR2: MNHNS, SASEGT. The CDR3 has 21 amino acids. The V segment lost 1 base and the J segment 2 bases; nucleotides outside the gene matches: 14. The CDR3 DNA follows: TGTGCCAGCAGTGAAGAACTAATCGGGACTAGCGGGAGGAAAAGGCAAGAGACCCAGTACTTC. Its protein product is CASSEELIGTSGRKRQETQYF.

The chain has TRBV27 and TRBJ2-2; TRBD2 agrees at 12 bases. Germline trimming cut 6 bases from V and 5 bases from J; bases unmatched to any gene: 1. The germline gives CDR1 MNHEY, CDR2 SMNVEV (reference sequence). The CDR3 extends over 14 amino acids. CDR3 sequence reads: CASRTSGSTGELFF. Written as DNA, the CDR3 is TGTGCCAGCAGGACTAGCGGGAGTACCGGGGAGCTGTTTTTT.

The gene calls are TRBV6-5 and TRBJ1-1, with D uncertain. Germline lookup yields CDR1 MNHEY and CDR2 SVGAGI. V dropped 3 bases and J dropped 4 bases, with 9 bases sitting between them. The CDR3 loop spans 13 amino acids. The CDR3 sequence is CASSYGEGTEAFF. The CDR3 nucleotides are TGTGCCAGCAGTTATGGGGAGGGCACTGAAGCTTTCTTT.

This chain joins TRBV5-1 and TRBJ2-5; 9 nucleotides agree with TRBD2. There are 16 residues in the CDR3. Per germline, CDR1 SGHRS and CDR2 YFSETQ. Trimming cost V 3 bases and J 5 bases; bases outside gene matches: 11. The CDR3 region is CASSSLAGVEGETQYF. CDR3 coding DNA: TGCGCCAGCAGCTCGTTAGCGGGAGTAGAAGGTGAGACCCAGTACTTC. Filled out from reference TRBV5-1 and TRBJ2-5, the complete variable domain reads KAGVTQTPRYLIKTRGQQVTLSCSPISGHRSVSWYQQTPGQGLQFLFEYFSETQRNKGNFPGRFSGRQFSNSRSEMNVSTLELGDSALYLCASSSLAGVEGETQYFGPGTRLLVL.

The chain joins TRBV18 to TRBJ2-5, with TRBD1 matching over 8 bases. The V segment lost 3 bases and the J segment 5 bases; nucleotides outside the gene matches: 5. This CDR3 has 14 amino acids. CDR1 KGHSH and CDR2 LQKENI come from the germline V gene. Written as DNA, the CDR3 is TGTGCCAGCTCACCCACAGGGGGGATGGAGACCCAGTACTTC. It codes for CASSPTGGMETQYF.

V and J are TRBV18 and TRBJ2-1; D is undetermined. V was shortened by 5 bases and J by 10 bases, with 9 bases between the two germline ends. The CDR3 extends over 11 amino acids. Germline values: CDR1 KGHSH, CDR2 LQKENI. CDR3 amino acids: CASSGQFEQFF. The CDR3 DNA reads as TGTGCCAGCTCAGGGCAATTCGAGCAGTTCTTC.

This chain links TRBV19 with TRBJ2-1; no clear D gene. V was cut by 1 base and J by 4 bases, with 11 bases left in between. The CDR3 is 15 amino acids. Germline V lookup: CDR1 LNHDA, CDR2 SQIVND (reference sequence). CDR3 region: CASSIGGSLYNEQFF. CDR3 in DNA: TGTGCCAGTAGTATAGGTGGTAGTCTTTACAATGAGCAGTTCTTC.

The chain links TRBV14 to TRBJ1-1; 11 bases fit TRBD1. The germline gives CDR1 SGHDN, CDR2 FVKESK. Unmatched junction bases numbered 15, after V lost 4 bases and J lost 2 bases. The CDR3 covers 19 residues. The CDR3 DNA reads TGTGCCAGCAGCCCCTATGCCCTGGGACAGGGGGGTGGCAACACTGAAGCTTTCTTT. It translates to CASSPYALGQGGGNTEAFF.

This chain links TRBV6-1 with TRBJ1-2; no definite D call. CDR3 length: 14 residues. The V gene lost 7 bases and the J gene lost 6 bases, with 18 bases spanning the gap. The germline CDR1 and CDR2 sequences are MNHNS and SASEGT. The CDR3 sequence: CASTLPNTQDGYTF. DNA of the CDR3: TGTGCCAGCACCCTTCCAAACACCCAAGATGGCTACACCTTC.

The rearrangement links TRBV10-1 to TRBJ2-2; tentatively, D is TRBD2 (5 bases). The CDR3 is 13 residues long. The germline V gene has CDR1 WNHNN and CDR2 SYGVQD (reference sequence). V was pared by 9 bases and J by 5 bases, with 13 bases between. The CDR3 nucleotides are TGCGCCAGTACGGACGGGGAGACCGGGGAGCTGTTTTTT. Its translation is CASTDGETGELFF.

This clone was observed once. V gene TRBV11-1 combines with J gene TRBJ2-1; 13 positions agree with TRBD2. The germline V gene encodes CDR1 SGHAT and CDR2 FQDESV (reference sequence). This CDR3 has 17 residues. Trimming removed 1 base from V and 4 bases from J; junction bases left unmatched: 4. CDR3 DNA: TGTGCCAGCAGCTTAGTCGGGACTAGCGGGACGTACAATGAGCAGTTCTTC. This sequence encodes CASSLVGTSGTYNEQFF.

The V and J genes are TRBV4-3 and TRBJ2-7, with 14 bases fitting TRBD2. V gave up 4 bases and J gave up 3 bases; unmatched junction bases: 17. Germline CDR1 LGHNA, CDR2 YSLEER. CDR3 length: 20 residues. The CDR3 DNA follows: TGCGCCAGCAGCCGCCGACCCGGGACTAGCGGGGGAGCTGGGTTCTACGAGCAGTACTTC. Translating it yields CASSRRPGTSGGAGFYEQYF.

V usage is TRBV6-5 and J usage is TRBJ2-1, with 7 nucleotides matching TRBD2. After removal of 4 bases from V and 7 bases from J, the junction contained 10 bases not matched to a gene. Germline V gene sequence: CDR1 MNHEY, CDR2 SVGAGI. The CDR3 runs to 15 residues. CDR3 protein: CASSFSRTSTNEQFF. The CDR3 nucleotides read TGTGCCAGCAGTTTCTCCCGGACTAGTACTAATGAGCAGTTCTTC.

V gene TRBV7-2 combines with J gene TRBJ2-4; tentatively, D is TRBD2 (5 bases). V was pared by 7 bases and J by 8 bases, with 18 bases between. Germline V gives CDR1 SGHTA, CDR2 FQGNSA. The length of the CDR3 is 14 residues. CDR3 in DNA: TGTGCCAGCACCCTAAGGACTCCCGAGGACATTCAGTACTTC. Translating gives CASTLRTPEDIQYF.

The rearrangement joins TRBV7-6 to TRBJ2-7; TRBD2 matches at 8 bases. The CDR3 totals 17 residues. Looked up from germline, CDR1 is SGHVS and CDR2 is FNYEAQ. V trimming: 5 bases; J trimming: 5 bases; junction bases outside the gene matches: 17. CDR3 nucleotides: TGTGCCAGCAGCCTTAGGTCGCGGGAGGCCCCAGTCCACGAGCAGTACTTC. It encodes CASSLRSREAPVHEQYF.